Each of the 14 T cell receptor beta chains below was sequenced from the same sample in a study of T cell responses to AZD1222 COVID-19 vaccine. Sequencing used immunoSEQ multiplex PCR; TCRdb keeps in-frame clones, though not all of them. The sample gives over 95,000 clones, about 85% of which show up once; 2.9% is in the top ten. The sample was peripheral blood, taken on day 0 of AZD1222 vaccination. These receptors were taken from an adult in good health.

There are a few counts of this clone. The V and J genes are TRBV11-1 and TRBJ2-6; D is ambiguous. V lost 5 bases, J lost 4 bases, and 15 bases lay in between. The CDR3 runs 16 residues. Germline V gives CDR1 SGHAT, CDR2 FQDESV (reference sequence). CDR3: CASSLGLTAGANVLTF. CDR3 nucleotides: TGTGCCAGCAGCCTAGGCCTTACGGCCGGGGCCAACGTCCTGACTTTC. The full variable domain, with the rest looked up from reference TRBV11-1 and TRBJ2-6, is EAEVAQSPRYKITEKSQAVAFWCDPISGHATLYWYRQILGQGPELLVQFQDESVVDDSQLPKDRFSAERLKGVDSTLKIQPAELGDSAMYLCASSLGLTAGANVLTFGAGSRLTVL.

The chain carries TRBV7-2 and TRBJ2-3, with 7 bases lining up with TRBD1. Per germline, CDR1 SGHTA and CDR2 FQGNSA. The V and J ends lost 5 bases and 7 bases, in that order; junction bases with no gene match: 6. The CDR3 has 13 amino acids. CDR3 amino acids: CASSPDRDHTQYF. CDR3 in DNA: TGTGCCAGCAGCCCAGACAGGGATCATACGCAGTATTTT.

The V and J genes are TRBV7-8 and TRBJ2-5; 8 positions match TRBD1. The germline gives CDR1 SGHVS, CDR2 FQNEAQ. The J segment lost 5 bases and the V segment lost 6 bases, leaving 8 bases of the junction unmatched. The CDR3 extends over 14 amino acids. As DNA, the CDR3 is TGTGCCAGCAGGATGGACAGGGAGCGTGAGACCCAGTACTTC. Translating it yields CASRMDRERETQYF.

The chain joins TRBV19 to TRBJ1-5; no clear D. Germline V gene lookup returns CDR1 LNHDA and CDR2 SQIVND (reference sequence). Deletions cut 5 bases from V and 9 bases from J, with 14 bases between. CDR3 length: 13 amino acids. CDR3 residues: CASSVDFSRPQHF. The CDR3 DNA sequence: TGTGCCAGTAGTGTGGACTTCTCGAGGCCCCAGCATTTT.

The V gene is TRBV9, the J gene TRBJ1-4; a weak D match, TRBD1 (6 bases). V dropped 3 bases and J dropped 8 bases, with 26 bases sitting between them. The length of the CDR3 is 18 residues. Germline CDR1 is SGDLS and CDR2 is YYNGEE. The CDR3 is CASSAGPARTVIGEKLFF. The CDR3 DNA follows: TGTGCCAGCAGCGCCGGACCCGCCCGGACAGTAATAGGAGAAAAACTGTTTTTT.

The sample holds one count of this clone. CDR3 loop: CASSQDFGSANEQFF. The CDR3 coding sequence is TGCGCCAGCAGCCAAGATTTCGGGTCAGCCAATGAGCAGTTCTTC. The rearrangement uses TRBV4-3 and TRBJ2-1, with D unclear. The V end was cut by 0 bases, the J end by 6 bases, with 12 bases between. This CDR3 spans 15 amino acids. Germline V lookup: CDR1 LGHNA, CDR2 YSLEER.

The rearrangement links TRBV30 to TRBJ1-5; D unresolved. This CDR3 spans 13 amino acids. Germline loops: CDR1 GTSNPN, CDR2 SVGIG (reference sequence). V was pared by 5 bases and J by 0 bases, with 8 bases between. The CDR3 region is CAWGTVSNQPQHF. The CDR3 DNA follows: TGTGCCTGGGGAACCGTTAGCAATCAGCCCCAGCATTTT.

Worth noting for this clone: At the DNA level, this CDR3 is encoded by other sequences in the same sample as well. The chain couples TRBV5-4 to TRBJ1-1, with D tentatively TRBD1 (5 bases). This CDR3 is 14 amino acids long. CDR1 is SGHNT, CDR2 YYREEE, per germline (reference sequence). V shed 4 bases and J shed 1 base, with 11 bases lying between them. The CDR3 here is CASSQGRANTEAFF. CDR3 sequence (DNA): TGTGCCAGCAGCCAGGGTAGGGCGAACACTGAAGCTTTCTTT.

The chain joins TRBV5-1 to TRBJ2-1, with 11 bases lining up with TRBD2. This CDR3 contains 15 residues. The germline V gene encodes CDR1 SGHRS and CDR2 YFSETQ. With 0 bases clipped from V and 4 bases from J, the junction kept 0 bases outside the gene matches. The CDR3 coding sequence is TGCGCCAGCAGCTTGGCTAGCGGGGGGTACAATGAGCAGTTCTTC. Translation gives CASSLASGGYNEQFF.

This chain connects TRBV11-2 to TRBJ2-1; a possible D gene is TRBD2 (6 bases). The CDR3 is 14 amino acids. The germline V gene encodes CDR1 SGHAT and CDR2 FQNNGV. V lost 1 base, J lost 6 bases, and 10 bases lay in between. The CDR3 DNA is TGTGCCAGCAGCTTAGTTACTAGCCGCAATGAGCAGTTCTTC. This gives the protein CASSLVTSRNEQFF.

The chain uses TRBV7-3 and TRBJ1-1; weak D call: TRBD1 (5 bases). Germline values: CDR1 SGHTA, CDR2 FQGTGA. The CDR3 length is 13 residues. Trimming removed 5 bases from V and 5 bases from J, with 12 bases in between. DNA of the CDR3: TGTGCCAGCAGCCTCGGGGCTGGTACTGAAGCTTTCTTT. It codes for CASSLGAGTEAFF.

The rearrangement uses TRBV21-1 and TRBJ2-6; the table's TRBD2 call for D was not verified on the DNA. TRBV21-1 is termed a pseudogene. The CDR3 spans 20 residues. Here the CDR3 reads CASSRPRARSTRSGANVLTF. CDR3 bases: TGTGCCAGCAGCAGACCGCGGGCCCGTTCGACCCGCTCTGGGGCCAACGTCCTGACTTTC.

The chain links TRBV6-5 to TRBJ2-3, with D possibly called TRBD1 or TRBD2 (5 bases each). CDR1 is MNHEY and CDR2 is SVGAGI in the germline V gene. V lost 6 bases, J lost 2 bases, and 15 bases lay in between. CDR3 length equals 15 residues. The CDR3, as DNA: TGTGCCAGCAGCAAGGGACCTGGCAACACAGATACGCAGTATTTT. Protein sequence: CASSKGPGNTDTQYF.

This clone has just one count. The rearrangement joins TRBV19 to TRBJ1-2; 8 positions agree with TRBD1. Germline CDR1 reads LNHDA; CDR2 reads SQIVND (reference sequence). This CDR3 has 13 residues. Germline trimming cut 5 bases from V and 6 bases from J; bases unmatched to any gene: 5. CDR3 coding DNA: TGTGCCAGTAGTCCGAACAGGGGGGATGGCTACACCTTC. Amino acid sequence: CASSPNRGDGYTF.